This section outlines one T cell receptor beta chain sequence together with its context. The antigen remains undetermined. This CDR3 comprises 14 residues. The V gene's germline CDR1 is SNHLY and CDR2 FYNNEI. The V and J ends lost 6 bases and 1 base, in that order; junction bases with no gene match: 6. The sample originates from a study of cytomegalovirus exposure and HLA in healthy donors. Study details: The Caucasian-associated ancestry cluster contained approximately 81% of the approximately 390 genotyped donors. Whole-study results and caveats: Among CMV-associated TCR beta chains, most appeared HLA-restricted in a later analysis.

In the PCR, 60 Vbeta and 13 Jbeta primers were used. The protocol was immunoSEQ multiplex PCR, while the TCRdb copy is restricted to in-frame clones and leaves out a portion. Here the sample table reports approximately 52,000 clones. V and J are TRBV2 and TRBJ2-7; TRBD1 aligns across 7 bases. This receptor was identified in a man in his fifties in good health and CMV-seropositive. Specimen: PBMCs. In nucleotides, the CDR3 is TGTGCCAGCAGGGGGACAGCCAGTTCCTACGAGCAGTACTTC. This codes for CASRGTASSYEQYF.